These 8 T cell receptor beta chains were sequenced from one sample in a study of blood T cell repertoires in COVID-19. TCRdb keeps only in-frame clones here, not all; method: immunoSEQ multiplex PCR. The sample consists of around 250,000 clones, approximately 82% of them appearing once. The sequencing sample was made of peripheral blood. The receptors were sampled from a man older than 75 with acute or convalescent COVID-19.

The rearrangement joins TRBV5-1 to TRBJ2-3; TRBD2 agrees at 9 bases. This CDR3 is built from 17 residues. Germline V lookup: CDR1 SGHRS, CDR2 YFSETQ. The J segment lost 4 bases and the V segment lost 1 base, leaving 10 bases of the junction unmatched. The CDR3 loop reads CASSLLRGGPEADTQYF. CDR3 nucleotides: TGCGCCAGCAGCTTGCTGCGGGGGGGCCCGGAGGCAGATACGCAGTATTTT. Variable domain in full (rest from reference TRBV5-1 and TRBJ2-3): KAGVTQTPRYLIKTRGQQVTLSCSPISGHRSVSWYQQTPGQGLQFLFEYFSETQRNKGNFPGRFSGRQFSNSRSEMNVSTLELGDSALYLCASSLLRGGPEADTQYFGPGTRLTVL.

The rearrangement joins TRBV6-5 to TRBJ1-2, with 11 bases matching TRBD1. CDR1 is MNHEY, CDR2 SVGAGI, per germline. The CDR3 has 16 amino acids. The J segment lost 4 bases and the V segment lost 1 base, leaving 5 bases of the junction unmatched. CDR3 region: CASSYYGTGGSYGYTF. In DNA, the CDR3 is TGTGCCAGCAGTTACTACGGGACAGGGGGTAGCTATGGCTACACCTTC.

V and J are TRBV6-1 and TRBJ1-6, with unresolved D. V was cut by 2 bases and J by 5 bases, with 10 bases left in between. The CDR3 runs to 15 residues. Germline V CDR1 and CDR2: MNHNS, SASEGT. Here the CDR3 reads CASSEYGNDNSPLHF. The CDR3 DNA sequence: TGTGCCAGCAGTGAATACGGGAATGATAATTCACCCCTCCACTTT.

The J gene is TRBJ1-5, the V gene TRBV19, with 8 bases lining up with TRBD1. V lost 4 bases to trimming and J lost 1 base; unmatched junction nucleotides: 3. CDR1 is LNHDA, CDR2 SQIVND, per germline (reference sequence). This CDR3 is 15 amino acids long. Here the CDR3 reads CASSTTGGSNQPQHF. For the CDR3, the DNA is TGTGCCAGTAGTACTACAGGGGGGAGCAATCAGCCCCAGCATTTT.

The chain combines TRBV28 with TRBJ2-7; 10 bases match TRBD1. With V trimmed by 4 bases and J by 3 bases, 0 bases remained unmatched. The V gene's germline CDR1 is MDHEN and CDR2 SYDVKM. There are 13 residues in the CDR3. CDR3 DNA: TGTGCCAGCAGTTGGGACAGGGGCTACGAGCAGTACTTC. Its protein is CASSWDRGYEQYF.

The chain joins TRBV7-2 to TRBJ1-1; D gene ambiguous. The CDR3 spans 17 residues. The germline V gene has CDR1 SGHTA and CDR2 FQGNSA. Trimming stripped 4 bases from V and 0 bases from J, with 18 bases between. In DNA form, the CDR3 reads TGTGCCAGCAGCTCCCATTCCCGGGGAGTTATGAACACTGAAGCTTTCTTT. It is translated as CASSSHSRGVMNTEAFF. Full variable domain (remainder filled in from reference TRBV7-2 and TRBJ1-1): GAGVSQSPSNKVTEKGKDVELRCDPISGHTALYWYRQSLGQGLEFLIYFQGNSAPDKSGLPSDRFSAERTGGSVSTLTIQRTQQEDSAVYLCASSSHSRGVMNTEAFFGQGTRLTVV.

This clone was observed a single time. This chain connects TRBV7-2 to TRBJ2-1; no reliable D call. V shed 0 bases and J shed 6 bases, with 12 bases lying between them. Germline V gene lookup returns CDR1 SGHTA and CDR2 FQGNSA. This CDR3 has 15 amino acids. In DNA form, the CDR3 reads TGTGCCAGCAGCTTAGCCAGCCGTGGGCCCAATGAGCAGTTCTTC. The encoded protein is CASSLASRGPNEQFF.

This chain joins TRBV6-5 and TRBJ1-2; 9 positions agree with TRBD1. The ends lost 2 bases at V and 4 bases at J; junction bases unmatched: 5. The CDR3 extends over 15 amino acids. The V gene's germline CDR1 is MNHEY and CDR2 SVGAGI. In DNA, the CDR3 is TGTGCCAGCAGTTACGCCGGGACAGGGTCCTATGGCTACACCTTC. This encodes CASSYAGTGSYGYTF.